This T cell receptor (beta chain) was retrieved from a study of tumor-infiltrating lymphocytes in localized non-small cell lung cancer. Study-wide results and limits: Tumor T-cell fraction was not associated with recurrence-free survival. Compared with uninvolved lung, tumors showed higher T cell infiltration by TCRbeta sequencing. Different pieces of the same tissue went to different assays, confounding technical variation with intratumor heterogeneity.

This clone was detected only once. The antigen remains unidentified. Using immunoSEQ multiplex PCR, the repertoire was profiled, and TCRdb retains in-frame clones only, with some absent. Of about 18,000 clones in the sample, approximately 80% were seen once. Germline CDR1 is GTSNPN and CDR2 is SVGIG (reference sequence). The CDR3 has 16 residues. Trimming took 3 bases from V and 3 from J, leaving 20 bases between them. The rearrangement links TRBV30 to TRBJ1-1; no clear D gene. This receptor was obtained from a human donor with non-small cell lung cancer. The material sequenced was lung tumor tissue. For the CDR3, the DNA is TGTGCCTGGAGCCGCTATGGACCGAACGGATACACTGAAGCTTTCTTT. Its protein is CAWSRYGPNGYTEAFF.